Shown below are 24 T cell receptor beta chains from a single sample sequenced in a study of cytomegalovirus exposure and HLA in healthy donors. Primers for the PCR totalled 60 Vbeta and 13 Jbeta. Clones were read by immunoSEQ multiplex PCR, and TCRdb kept only the in-frame ones, dropping some. This table has 120,000 to 150,000 clones, around three quarters appearing once. The sequencing input was PBMCs. These TCRs come from a man aged 40-49 years in good health and CMV-seronegative.

The rearrangement uses TRBV28 and TRBJ2-6, with D possibly matching TRBD1 (6 bases). This CDR3 has 15 residues. Trimming cost V 5 bases and J 0 bases, with 8 bases left between them. Looked up from germline, CDR1 is MDHEN and CDR2 is SYDVKM. The CDR3 spells CASSPGVSGANVLTF. Here the CDR3 DNA reads TGTGCCAGCAGTCCAGGGGTCTCTGGGGCCAACGTCCTGACTTTC.

The chain is built from TRBV13 and TRBJ2-1, with 9 nucleotides matching TRBD1. Germline loops: CDR1 PRHDT, CDR2 FYEKMQ (reference sequence). The CDR3 is 16 amino acids. Trimming removed 1 base from V and 5 bases from J; junction bases left unmatched: 6. CDR3 region: CASSLEGTGFHNEQFF. CDR3 nucleotide sequence: TGTGCCAGCAGCTTAGAGGGGACAGGGTTTCACAATGAGCAGTTCTTC. The whole variable domain, remainder taken from reference TRBV13 and TRBJ2-1, is AAGVIQSPRHLIKEKRETATLKCYPIPRHDTVYWYQQGPGQDPQFLISFYEKMQSDKGSIPDRFSAQQFSDYHSELNMSSLELGDSALYFCASSLEGTGFHNEQFFGPGTRLTVL.

CDR3 DNA: TGTGCCAGCAGCGGGACGAGTCAGGGGACTGAAGCTTTCTTT. It translates to CASSGTSQGTEAFF. The chain joins TRBV9 to TRBJ1-1, with D perhaps TRBD1 (6 bases). V lost 3 bases, J lost 5 bases, and 14 bases lay in between. The CDR3 consists of 14 residues. Germline CDR1 SGDLS, CDR2 YYNGEE.

About this clone itself: At one of its ends the junction is not consistent with the germline gene, which may arise from a read error. The chain has TRBV6-5 and TRBJ1-2, with 7 bases identical to TRBD1. Germline loops: CDR1 MNHEY, CDR2 SVGAGI. The CDR3 length is 14 residues. The CDR3 nucleotides read TGTGCCAGCAGTTACTCTGGGACAGTATATGGCTACCCCTTC. It yields the protein CASSYSGTVYGYPF.

V and J are TRBV29-1 and TRBJ2-2, with D tentatively TRBD1 (6 bases). V was clipped by 6 bases and J by 3 bases, with 8 bases between them. Germline V gene sequence: CDR1 SQVTM, CDR2 ANQGSEA. The CDR3 contains 12 residues. The CDR3 nucleotides read TGCAGCGTCAGGGGACACACCGGGGAGCTGTTTTTT. Protein product: CSVRGHTGELFF.

The rearrangement links TRBV9 to TRBJ1-1, with 9 positions matching TRBD1. This CDR3 is 14 amino acids long. From germline, CDR1 is SGDLS and CDR2 YYNGEE. After removal of 4 bases from V and 11 bases from J, the junction contained 12 bases not matched to a gene. The CDR3 DNA is TGTGCCAGCAGCACCCAACCGGGGGGGACAGGGGCTTTCTTT. Translated: CASSTQPGGTGAFF.

This chain uses TRBV9 with TRBJ2-1, with 12 bases lining up with TRBD2. Germline CDR1 and CDR2: SGDLS and YYNGEE. The CDR3 runs to 17 residues. V dropped 3 bases and J dropped 3; count of bases not matched to a gene: 7. CDR3 residues: CASSGTSGMGIYNEQFF. In DNA, the CDR3 is TGTGCCAGCAGCGGGACTAGCGGGATGGGGATCTACAATGAGCAGTTCTTC.

V is TRBV30 and J is TRBJ2-7; 10 bases fit TRBD2. The CDR3 length is 15 residues. V dropped 1 base and J dropped 3; count of bases not matched to a gene: 6. Germline assignment: CDR1 GTSNPN and CDR2 SVGIG (reference sequence). The CDR3 DNA reads as TGTGCCTGGAGTGGAGGACTAGCGGAACTCTACGAGCAGTACTTC. It encodes CAWSGGLAELYEQYF.

A few counts support this clone. This chain links TRBV6-4 with TRBJ2-3, with D possibly TRBD1 on 6 matching bases. Germline CDR1 is MRHNA and CDR2 is SNTAGT. CDR3 length: 14 amino acids. The germline V and J ends were trimmed by 10 bases and 2 bases, with 16 bases remaining between them. CDR3 nucleotide sequence: TGTGCCACCTCCGGGACAAGTAACACAGATACGCAGTATTTT. This translates into CATSGTSNTDTQYF.

This rearrangement joins TRBV5-1 to TRBJ1-1; TRBD1 matches 7 bases. Germline V lookup: CDR1 SGHRS, CDR2 YFSETQ. This CDR3 is 14 amino acids long. V trimming: 6 bases; J trimming: 0 bases; junction bases outside the gene matches: 5. The CDR3 spells CASIPDRLNTEAFF. The CDR3 DNA reads TGCGCCAGCATCCCGGACAGGTTGAACACTGAAGCTTTCTTT. Together with reference TRBV5-1 and TRBJ1-1, the CDR3 gives the full variable domain: KAGVTQTPRYLIKTRGQQVTLSCSPISGHRSVSWYQQTPGQGLQFLFEYFSETQRNKGNFPGRFSGRQFSNSRSEMNVSTLELGDSALYLCASIPDRLNTEAFFGQGTRLTVV.

This clone was recorded a few times. The genes are TRBV5-4 and TRBJ1-6; D is ambiguous. V was trimmed by 4 bases and J by 10 bases, leaving 15 bases between them. This CDR3 comprises 14 residues. Germline values: CDR1 SGHNT, CDR2 YYREEE (reference sequence). The CDR3 reads CASSPGGLRSPLHF. CDR3 DNA sequence: TGTGCCAGCAGCCCCGGCGGGCTTCGGTCACCCCTCCACTTT.

The genes are TRBV15 and TRBJ2-7; no clear D. Trimming took off 0 bases at V and 0 bases at J, with 6 bases between the two ends. Germline-derived CDR1 and CDR2 are LNHNV and YYDKDF (reference sequence). The CDR3 is made up of 14 amino acids. The DNA of the CDR3 is TGTGCCACCAGCAGAGACCCAGGCTCCTACGAGCAGTACTTC. Its translation is CATSRDPGSYEQYF.

As to this clone: The junction shows a germline mismatch at one end, possibly a read error. The CDR3: CASSEVRTAARYRF. For the CDR3, the DNA is TGTGCCAGCAGTGAAGTTCGGACAGCCGCCCGGTATAGATTT. J is TRBJ1-4 and V is TRBV6-1; tentatively, D is TRBD1 (6 bases). Germline loops: CDR1 MNHNS, CDR2 SASEGT. The length of the CDR3 is 14 residues.

In this sample, this clone turned up once. The rearrangement joins TRBV5-1 to TRBJ2-7; 11 bases fit TRBD2. Germline trimming cut 0 bases from V and 3 bases from J; bases unmatched to any gene: 2. The CDR3 totals 15 residues. Germline CDR1 reads SGHRS; CDR2 reads YFSETQ. The DNA for the CDR3 is TGCGCCAGCAGCTTGGGACTAGCGGGGATCTACGAGCAGTACTTC. It encodes CASSLGLAGIYEQYF.

A note on this clone: The sample has other DNA sequences that encode this CDR3 too. The chain combines TRBV29-1 with TRBJ2-7; TRBD1 is a possible D gene (6 bases). The CDR3 loop spans 12 amino acids. The V and J ends lost 6 bases and 1 base respectively, with 10 bases between them. Germline V CDR1 and CDR2: SQVTM, ANQGSEA. The CDR3 region is CSVGQGSYEQYF. The DNA for the CDR3 is TGCAGCGTGGGGCAGGGGTCCTACGAGCAGTACTTC.

The gene calls are TRBV2 and TRBJ2-5, with a tentative D call TRBD2 (5 bases). Germline loops: CDR1 SNHLY, CDR2 FYNNEI. The V end was cut by 1 base, the J end by 0 bases, with 9 bases between. The CDR3 is 15 residues long. Written as DNA, the CDR3 is TGTGCCAGCAGTGAAGGGTTCGGGGACCAAGAGACCCAGTACTTC. Translated, it gives CASSEGFGDQETQYF.

V gene TRBV5-1 combines with J gene TRBJ2-1, with 10 nucleotides matching TRBD1. The CDR3 sequence is 15 residues long. Germline trimming cut 4 bases from V and 8 bases from J; bases unmatched to any gene: 9. Germline V gives CDR1 SGHRS, CDR2 YFSETQ. The CDR3 region is CASSQGGTGAYEQFF. The CDR3 DNA follows: TGCGCCAGCAGCCAGGGAGGGACAGGGGCATATGAGCAGTTCTTC.

The chain carries TRBV5-1 and TRBJ2-1; 9 bases align to TRBD1. V lost 0 bases, J lost 9 bases, and 7 bases stayed unmatched. The CDR3 loop spans 15 amino acids. In germline, CDR1 is SGHRS, CDR2 YFSETQ. The CDR3 bases are TGCGCCAGCAGCTTGGGGACAGGGGCACGAGGTGAGCAGTTCTTC. This gives the protein CASSLGTGARGEQFF.

This clone was recorded once. This chain links TRBV18 with TRBJ1-5; TRBD1 agrees at 11 bases. The ends lost 5 bases at V and 4 bases at J; junction bases unmatched: 4. Germline loops: CDR1 KGHSH, CDR2 LQKENI. The CDR3 extends over 15 amino acids. CDR3 residues: CASSTGTGGNQPQHF. The CDR3, as DNA: TGTGCCAGCTCAACGGGGACAGGGGGGAATCAGCCCCAGCATTTT.

V is TRBV10-3 and J is TRBJ2-1; 10 positions agree with TRBD1. CDR1 and CDR2 from the germline V gene are ENHRY and SYGVKD. Trimming took 6 bases from V and 7 from J; bases not matched to a gene: 3. CDR3 length: 13 amino acids. The CDR3, as DNA: TGTGCCATCAGAAGGGGACAGGGGAATGAGCAGTTCTTC. Translation gives CAIRRGQGNEQFF.

V is TRBV10-2 and J is TRBJ1-5; no clear D. V gave up 2 bases and J gave up 0 bases, with 8 bases separating them. The CDR3 contains 15 residues. Germline V gene data show CDR1 as WSHSY and CDR2 as SAAADI. CDR3 amino acids: CASSEARTSNQPQHF. For the CDR3, the DNA is TGCGCCAGCAGTGAGGCGAGAACTAGCAATCAGCCCCAGCATTTT.

This clone turned up a few times. The chain is built from TRBV29-1 and TRBJ1-4, with TRBD1 matching 7 bases. The J segment lost 6 bases and the V segment lost 6 bases, leaving 7 bases of the junction unmatched. Germline V gene lookup returns CDR1 SQVTM and CDR2 ANQGSEA. The CDR3 consists of 13 residues. The CDR3 loop is CSVNTGEDEKLFF. In DNA, the CDR3 is TGCAGCGTGAACACAGGGGAGGATGAAAAACTGTTTTTT.

DNA of the CDR3: TGCGCCAGCAGGCCCGGGACAGGGACATACAATGAGCAGTTCTTC. Translation: CASRPGTGTYNEQFF. This chain links TRBV4-1 with TRBJ2-1; 9 positions agree with TRBD1. The germline V gene encodes CDR1 MGHRA and CDR2 YSYEKL. V lost 6 bases to trimming and J lost 4 bases; unmatched junction nucleotides: 7. This CDR3 has 15 residues.

V and J are TRBV5-4 and TRBJ1-3, with TRBD1 matching over 10 bases. The length of the CDR3 is 16 residues. With V trimmed by 2 bases and J by 3 bases, 5 bases remained unmatched. The germline V gene encodes CDR1 SGHNT and CDR2 YYREEE (reference sequence). CDR3 sequence reads: CASSFGQGVSGNTIYF. In nucleotides, the CDR3 is TGTGCCAGCAGCTTCGGACAGGGGGTTAGTGGAAACACCATATATTTT.